This TCR beta chain comes out of a study of spatial heterogeneity in lung cancer. At the level of the study: Untreated early-stage non-small cell lung cancer patients, roughly 72 in total, were the donors. When available, follow-up PBMC samples taken a median of around 2 years after resection were sequenced.

Time point in this sample: blood at routine non-recurrence follow-up after resection. Whole RNA obtained from tumor, nontumor lung or frozen PBMC underwent sequencing without sorting. Whole-study results and caveats: Relative to follow-up, resection was when ubiquitous expanded tumor TCRs appeared more in blood.

On each TCR cDNA molecule, a unique molecular identifier was present. TCRdb re-derived calls from the 5' RACE reads in MiXCR, one entry per CDR3 protein. Of about 50,000 distinct CDR3 sequences listed, around 7.7% are singletons. This clonotype appeared a few times. Its antigen is not identified. This clonotype was sampled from a female donor with early-stage non-small cell lung cancer. This sample comprised PBMCs, obtained at follow-up.

This chain's CDR3 is CASSLLAGGLYYEQYF. The CDR3 DNA reads TGTGCCAGCAGCTTATTAGCGGGGGGCCTCTACTACGAGCAGTACTTC. The chain employs TRBV7-9 and TRBJ2-7, with 10 bases identical to TRBD2. After removal of 2 bases from V and 3 bases from J, the junction contained 7 bases not matched to a gene. The CDR3 contains 16 residues. Germline lookup yields CDR1 SEHNR and CDR2 FQNEAQ (reference sequence). Full variable domain (outside the CDR3, taken from reference TRBV7-9 and TRBJ2-7): DTGVSQNPRHKITKRGQNVTFRCDPISEHNRLYWYRQTLGQGPEFLTYFQNEAQLEKSRLLSDRFSAERPKGSFSTLEIQRTEQGDSAMYLCASSLLAGGLYYEQYFGPGTRLTVT.